One TCR beta chain is described in this entry. Generated by immunoSEQ multiplex PCR, the TCRdb table keeps only in-frame clones and is missing some. The profile shows around 270,000 clones, around 89% of them singletons. This sample stems from a study of blood T cell repertoires in COVID-19. This CDR3 spans 15 amino acids. CDR1 MNHEY and CDR2 SVGEGT come from the germline V gene. V shed 1 base and J 5 bases; nucleotides not matched to a gene: 5. This sequence joins TRBV6-2 or TRBV6-3 and TRBJ2-1; 7 bases match TRBD2. The sequence was obtained from a man aged 35 to 55 with acute or convalescent COVID-19. Input material: peripheral blood. CDR3 sequence: CASSYWSSGNNEQFF. Written as DNA, the CDR3 is TGTGCCAGCAGTTACTGGTCTAGCGGAAACAATGAGCAGTTCTTC.